The rows below give T cell receptor beta chains drawn from one sample of a study of cytomegalovirus exposure and HLA in healthy donors. Sequencing used immunoSEQ multiplex PCR; TCRdb keeps in-frame clones, though not all of them. The repertoire holds 240,000 or so clones, about 81% seen once, with approximately 5.3% in the top ten. Sequenced sample: PBMCs. The receptors here all came from a woman between 40 and 50 years old in good health and CMV-seropositive. The CDR3 runs from the conserved cysteine through the conserved F or W. A D gene is named only where the DNA matches it firmly. For some rows the clone size is stated as once, few or many, or as a class when expanded; others skip it.

>-|TRBV19|TRBJ2-2|-
TGTGCCAGTAGTATAGAAAACAGGGTCACCGGGGAGCTGTTTTTT
CASSIENRVTGELFF
>-|TRBV5-1|TRBJ2-3|few
TGCGCCAGCAGCTTGGATGCAGGGCGAAACACAGATACGCAGTATTTT
CASSLDAGRNTDTQYF
>TRBD1|TRBV2|TRBJ1-2|-
TGTGCCAGCAGGCACACAAGGACAGGGTCTGGCTACACCTTC
CASRHTRTGSGYTF
>-|TRBV6-6|TRBJ1-1|-
TGTGCCGCCAACCATCGAGGAGGAAATGAAGCTTTCTTT
CAANHRGGNEAFF
>-|TRBV19|TRBJ2-5|once
TGTGCCAGTAGTATGTGGGGCGGAATTAAGGCCCAGTACTTC
CASSMWGGIKAQYF
>TRBD2|TRBV5-1|TRBJ2-3|-
TGCGCCAGCATGCAGCGGGGGGGCGGAGATACGCAGTATTTT
CASMQRGGGDTQYF
>TRBD1|TRBV23-1|TRBJ2-7|-
TGCGCCATGGGACAGGGGGCCGGTTCTCCTACCTACGAGCAGTACTTC
CAMGQGAGSPTYEQYF
>-|TRBV29-1|TRBJ2-4|-
TGCAGCGGGCTGACAGGGAGGTTGGACATTCAGTACTTC
CSGLTGRLDIQYF
>-|TRBV19|TRBJ2-6|-
TGTGCCAGTAGTTCACGAGCCAGGGCCTCTGGGGCCAACGTCCTGACTTTC
CASSSRARASGANVLTF
>-|TRBV5-1|TRBJ1-1|few
TGCGCCAGCAGCGTGGAGGGGGATAAGAACACTGAAGCTTTCTTT
CASSVEGDKNTEAFF
>-|TRBV6-1|TRBJ2-2|once
TGTGCCAGCAGAAGGGGTAAGGCCGGGGAGCTGTTTTTT
CASRRGKAGELFF
>-|TRBV7-9|TRBJ1-1|-
TGTTCCAGCAGCTTACCGGCGCGACTTGAAGCTTTCTTT
CSSSLPARLEAFF
>TRBD1|TRBV19|TRBJ1-6|-
TGTGCCAGTAGCCAGAACAGGGGGGGATCACCCCTCCACTTT
CASSQNRGGSPLHF
>-|TRBV7-2|TRBJ2-3|-
TGTGCCAGCAGCCCGACAGGCCTCACAGATACGCAGTATTTT
CASSPTGLTDTQYF
>TRBD2|TRBV4-3|TRBJ2-2|-
TGCGCCAGCAGCCAAGTAGGACTAGCGGGGGGGCTGGACACCGGGGAGCTGTTTTTT
CASSQVGLAGGLDTGELFF
>-|TRBV5-6|TRBJ2-7|-
TGTGCCAGCAGCTTGCGCGGGGCCGCCTACGAGCAGTACTTC
CASSLRGAAYEQYF
>-|TRBV7-9|TRBJ2-7|-
TGTGCCAGCAGCTTAGAATATGACAGTCCGTACTTC
CASSLEYDSPYF
>-|TRBV5-1|TRBJ1-1|-
TGCGCCAGCAGCTTGGAGAGAAGCTTAATGAACACTGAAGCTTTCTTT
CASSLERSLMNTEAFF
>TRBD2|TRBV10-3|TRBJ2-5|-
TGTGCCACCAGGGACTCCCTCACTAGCGGGAGGGTCCTACAAGAGACCCAGTACTTC
CATRDSLTSGRVLQETQYF
>-|TRBV9|TRBJ2-3|-
TGTGCCAGCAGCAAATGGACTACTACCACAGATACGCAGTATTTT
CASSKWTTTTDTQYF
>TRBD1|TRBV7-8|TRBJ1-1|-
TGTGCCAGCAGCCCTCGGACAGGGGGATTTGAAGCTTTCTTT
CASSPRTGGFEAFF
>-|TRBV9|TRBJ2-5|-
TGTGCCAGCAGCGTAGTCGGGACAACCGTCCAAGAGACCCAGTACTTC
CASSVVGTTVQETQYF
>TRBD1|TRBV6-1|TRBJ1-4|-
TGTGCCAGCAGTGGGGGACAGCGAAATGAAAAACTGTTTTTT
CASSGGQRNEKLFF
>-|TRBV11-1|TRBJ2-1|-
TGTGCCAGCAGCTTAGCGCCATCCGGGGGCTCCTACAATGAGCAGTTCTTC
CASSLAPSGGSYNEQFF
>-|TRBV19|TRBJ1-1|-
TGTGCCAGTAGTATACTTCCCCCACAGGGAAAGAACACTGAAGCTTTCTTT
CASSILPPQGKNTEAFF
>-|TRBV7-2|TRBJ1-2|-
TGTGCCAGCAGTCCTCAGGTGAATAACTATGGCTACACCTTC
CASSPQVNNYGYTF
>-|TRBV10-1|TRBJ2-1|-
TGCGCCAGCAGTGAGCCTGGGGCGGGGAATGAGCAGTTCTTC
CASSEPGAGNEQFF
>-|TRBV7-2|TRBJ1-2|-
TGTGCCAGCAGCCAACATAACTATGGCTACACCTTC
CASSQHNYGYTF
>-|TRBV4-1|TRBJ2-1|once
TGCGCCAGCAGCCAAGGACTAAGCAATGAGCAGTTCTTC
CASSQGLSNEQFF
>-|TRBV7-9|TRBJ2-5|-
TGTGCCAGCAGCTTAACCTCAGGGGTGCAAGAGACCCAGTACTTC
CASSLTSGVQETQYF
>TRBD1|TRBV28|TRBJ1-5|-
TGTGCCAGCAGTCGCGGGACAGGGGAATATCAGCCCCAGCATTTT
CASSRGTGEYQPQHF
>-|TRBV4-1|TRBJ1-5|-
TGCGCCAGCAGCCTGGGCCTCAATCAGCCCCAGCATTTT
CASSLGLNQPQHF
>-|TRBV29-1|TRBJ2-7|-
TGCAGCGTTGGTCCCTCCTCCTACGAGCAGTACTTC
CSVGPSSYEQYF
>TRBD2|TRBV27|TRBJ2-1|-
TGTGCCAGCATTGCGGGGGGTCACAATGAGCAGTTCTTC
CASIAGGHNEQFF
>TRBD2|TRBV10-3|TRBJ2-1|-
TGTGCCACCGAACTCGCGGGAGGCTACAATGAGCAGTTCTTC
CATELAGGYNEQFF
>-|TRBV7-9|TRBJ1-6|few
TGTTCCAGCAGCAAACAAGATTCACCCCTCCACTTT
CSSSKQDSPLHF
>-|TRBV11-1|TRBJ2-7|-
TGTGCCAGCAGCTTAGTACAGAGCTACGAGCAGTACTTC
CASSLVQSYEQYF
>-|TRBV6-5|TRBJ2-6|-
TGTGCCAGCAGTAGGAGGACTGGGGCCAACGTCCTGACTTTC
CASSRRTGANVLTF
>TRBD1|TRBV4-3|TRBJ2-1|-
TGCGCCAGCAGCCAAGCCGGGACAGGTGGATTCAATGAGCAGTTCTTC
CASSQAGTGGFNEQFF
>TRBD1|TRBV7-3|TRBJ2-5|-
TGTGCCAGCAGCTTGTGGGGACAGGGGGCAGGAGAGACCCAGTACTTC
CASSLWGQGAGETQYF
>TRBD2|TRBV4-3|TRBJ2-7|-
TGCGCCAGCAGCCAAGATTACGCGGGGGACGAGCGGTACTTC
CASSQDYAGDERYF
>TRBD2|TRBV27|TRBJ2-7|-
TGTGCCAGCAGTCCCGGGAGGCGGGAGGTTACCTACGAGCAGTACTTC
CASSPGRREVTYEQYF
>TRBD2|TRBV9|TRBJ2-7|few
TGTGCCAGCAGCGTAAGCGGGGCCGCTTCCTACGAGCAGTACTTC
CASSVSGAASYEQYF
>TRBD1|TRBV7-2|TRBJ2-7|-
TGTGCCAGCAGCTTTACCGGGACAGGGAGCTACGAGCAGTACTTC
CASSFTGTGSYEQYF
>-|TRBV6-1|TRBJ1-2|-
TGTGCCAGCAGTGAACCCCAGAGACAAACAGAAGGCTACACCTTC
CASSEPQRQTEGYTF
>-|TRBV29-1|TRBJ1-2|-
TGCAGCGTTTTACACGGGACACCATATGGCTACACCTTC
CSVLHGTPYGYTF